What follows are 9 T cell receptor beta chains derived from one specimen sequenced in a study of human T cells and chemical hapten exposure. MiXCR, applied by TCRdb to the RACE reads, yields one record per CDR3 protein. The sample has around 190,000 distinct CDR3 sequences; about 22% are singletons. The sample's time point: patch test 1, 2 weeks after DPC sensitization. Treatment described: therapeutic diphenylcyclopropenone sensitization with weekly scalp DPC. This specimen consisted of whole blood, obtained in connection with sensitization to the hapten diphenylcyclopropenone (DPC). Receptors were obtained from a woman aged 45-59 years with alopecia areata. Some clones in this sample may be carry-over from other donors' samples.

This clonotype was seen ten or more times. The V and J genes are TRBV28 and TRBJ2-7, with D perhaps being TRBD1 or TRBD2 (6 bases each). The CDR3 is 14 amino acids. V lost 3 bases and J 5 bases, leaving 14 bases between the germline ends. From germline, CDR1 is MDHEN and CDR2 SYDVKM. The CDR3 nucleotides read TGTGCCAGCAGTTTTCCCGGGGGCCCCCACGAGCAGTACTTC. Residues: CASSFPGGPHEQYF.

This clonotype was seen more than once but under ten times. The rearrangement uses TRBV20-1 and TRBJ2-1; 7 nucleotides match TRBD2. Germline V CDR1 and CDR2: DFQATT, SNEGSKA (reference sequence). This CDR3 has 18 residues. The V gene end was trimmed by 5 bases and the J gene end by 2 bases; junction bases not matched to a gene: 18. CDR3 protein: CSAAGPGNPRGTYNEQFF. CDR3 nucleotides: TGCAGTGCTGCCGGGCCGGGGAATCCGCGGGGGACCTACAATGAGCAGTTCTTC.

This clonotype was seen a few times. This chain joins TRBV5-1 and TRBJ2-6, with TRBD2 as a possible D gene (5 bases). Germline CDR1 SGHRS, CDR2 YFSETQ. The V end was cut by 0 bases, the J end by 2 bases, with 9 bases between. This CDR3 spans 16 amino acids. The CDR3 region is CASSLEFGAGANVLTF. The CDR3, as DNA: TGCGCCAGCAGCTTGGAATTCGGGGCTGGGGCCAACGTCCTGACTTTC.

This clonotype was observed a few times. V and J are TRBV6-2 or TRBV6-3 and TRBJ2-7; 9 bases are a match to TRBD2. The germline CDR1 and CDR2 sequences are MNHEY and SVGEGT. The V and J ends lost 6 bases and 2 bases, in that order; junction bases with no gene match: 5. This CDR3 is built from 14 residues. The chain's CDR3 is CASRALAGTYEQYF. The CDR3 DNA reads TGTGCCAGCAGGGCCCTAGCGGGGACCTACGAGCAGTACTTC.

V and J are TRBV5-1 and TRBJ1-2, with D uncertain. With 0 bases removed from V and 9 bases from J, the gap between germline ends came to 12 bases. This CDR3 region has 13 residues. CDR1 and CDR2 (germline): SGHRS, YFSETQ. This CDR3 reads CASSLAARRSYTF. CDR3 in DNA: TGCGCCAGCAGCTTGGCGGCACGGCGGAGCTACACCTTC.

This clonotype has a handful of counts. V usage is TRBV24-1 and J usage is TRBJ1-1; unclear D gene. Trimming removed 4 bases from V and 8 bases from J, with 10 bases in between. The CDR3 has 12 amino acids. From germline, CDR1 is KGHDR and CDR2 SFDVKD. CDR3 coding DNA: TGTGCCACCAGTGACCGGGCCGAAGAAGCTTTCTTT. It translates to CATSDRAEEAFF.

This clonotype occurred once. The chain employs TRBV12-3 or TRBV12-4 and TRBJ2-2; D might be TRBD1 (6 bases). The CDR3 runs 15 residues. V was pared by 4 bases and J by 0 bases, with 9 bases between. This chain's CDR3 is CASSYKGANTGELFF. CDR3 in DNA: TGTGCCAGCAGTTATAAGGGGGCGAACACCGGGGAGCTGTTTTTT.

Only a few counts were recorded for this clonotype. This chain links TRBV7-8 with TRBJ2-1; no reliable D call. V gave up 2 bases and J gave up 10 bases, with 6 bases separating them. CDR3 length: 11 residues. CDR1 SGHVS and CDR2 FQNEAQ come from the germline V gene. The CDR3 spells CASSLSPEQFF. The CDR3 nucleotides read TGTGCCAGCAGCTTAAGCCCCGAGCAGTTCTTC.

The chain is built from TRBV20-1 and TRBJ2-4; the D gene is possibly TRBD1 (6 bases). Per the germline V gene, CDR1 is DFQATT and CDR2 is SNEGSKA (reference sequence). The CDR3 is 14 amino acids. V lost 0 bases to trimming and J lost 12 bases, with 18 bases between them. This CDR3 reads CSAREDSGGWGQYF. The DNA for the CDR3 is TGCAGTGCTAGAGAGGACAGTGGGGGATGGGGTCAGTACTTC.